These T cell receptor beta chains were read from a single sample in a study of OX40 agonist ivuxolimab in advanced cancers. Assay: immunoSEQ multiplex PCR; the TCRdb copy retains only in-frame clones and omits some. The data contain some 54,000 clones, roughly 81% of them singletons. The material sequenced was CD4+ or CD8+ T cells sorted from blood, taken in a trial of the OX40 agonist ivuxolimab. The receptors derive from an adult with an advanced solid tumor such as melanoma, head and neck, liver or kidney cancer. CDR3s include the opening cysteine and the closing phenylalanine or tryptophan. D genes are given only for firm matches. Not all rows give a size; the values are once, few, many and, for expanded clones, a class.

CASSSFGYEQYF	TGTGCCAGCAGTTCGTTCGGATACGAGCAGTACTTC	TRBV2	NA	NA	TRBJ2-7
CSVDQGYTGELFF	TGCAGCGTTGATCAGGGTTACACCGGGGAGCTGTTTTTT	TRBV29-1	NA	NA	TRBJ2-2
CASSEYSTGGPSGTQYF	TGTGCCAGCAGTGAATACTCCACGGGAGGGCCGTCGGGTACGCAGTATTTT	TRBV25-1	NA	TRBD2	TRBJ2-3
CASSLRALAGELFF	TGTGCCAGCAGCTTAAGGGCGCTAGCCGGGGAGCTGTTTTTT	TRBV7-2	NA	NA	TRBJ2-2
CSVSSDRGQPQHF	TGCAGCGTATCCTCAGACAGAGGACAGCCCCAGCATTTT	TRBV29-1	few	NA	TRBJ1-5
CASSQAPQGPYEQYF	TGCGCCAGCAGCCAAGCACCACAGGGCCCCTACGAGCAGTACTTC	TRBV4-1	NA	NA	TRBJ2-7
CASTRTSGNYEQYF	TGTGCCAGCACTCGGACTAGCGGCAACTACGAGCAGTACTTC	TRBV27	NA	TRBD2	TRBJ2-7
CASSLERSGESEQYF	TGTGCCAGCAGCTTGGAACGTAGCGGGGAAAGCGAGCAGTACTTC	TRBV7-8	NA	TRBD2	TRBJ2-7
CASSRRQGPYEQYF	TGTGCCAGCAGTCGGAGACAGGGTCCCTACGAGCAGTACTTC	TRBV28	NA	TRBD1	TRBJ2-7
CASKTGAKTYEQYF	TGTGCCAGCAAAACAGGGGCGAAAACCTACGAGCAGTACTTC	TRBV28	once	TRBD1	TRBJ2-7
CARGQGAPDTQYF	TGTGCCCGAGGGCAGGGGGCTCCAGATACGCAGTATTTT	TRBV7-2	once	TRBD1	TRBJ2-3
CASSIRGGSTDTQYF	TGTGCCAGTAGTATACGGGGGGGTAGCACAGATACGCAGTATTTT	TRBV19	NA	TRBD2	TRBJ2-3
CASSLDTTANVNSPLHF	TGCGCCAGCAGCTTGGACACGACCGCCAATGTTAATTCACCCCTCCACTTT	TRBV5-1	NA	NA	TRBJ1-6
CSGSGGETQYF	TGCAGCGGGAGCGGGGGAGAGACCCAGTACTTC	TRBV29-1	NA	TRBD2	TRBJ2-5
CATSSYTGVSVYEQYF	TGTGCCACCAGCAGTTATACAGGGGTTAGTGTCTACGAGCAGTACTTC	TRBV15	NA	TRBD1	TRBJ2-7
CASRAGTGETDTQYF	TGCGCCAGCAGAGCCGGGACAGGGGAAACAGATACGCAGTATTTT	TRBV10-1	NA	TRBD1	TRBJ2-3
CASSLGSMNTEAFF	TGTGCCAGCAGTTTAGGCTCGATGAACACTGAAGCTTTCTTT	TRBV28	NA	NA	TRBJ1-1
CASSGKGTHNEQFF	TGTGCCAGCAGCGGCAAAGGGACCCACAATGAGCAGTTCTTC	TRBV21-1	NA	NA	TRBJ2-1
CASSVWGANVLTF	TGTGCCAGCAGTGTATGGGGGGCCAACGTCCTGACTTTC	TRBV2	NA	NA	TRBJ2-6
CASSATVGDTEAFF	TGTGCCAGCAGCGCGACGGTGGGGGACACTGAAGCTTTCTTT	TRBV9	once	NA	TRBJ1-1
CASSRGGSAPQHF	TGTGCCAGCAGCCGAGGCGGAAGCGCGCCCCAGCATTTT	TRBV14	once	NA	TRBJ1-5
CASSLSYQGGRNSPLHF	TGTGCCAGCAGTTTATCCTATCAGGGAGGAAGGAATTCACCCCTCCACTTT	TRBV28	NA	NA	TRBJ1-6
CASSEVRDRDGYTF	TGCGCCAGCAGTGAGGTCCGGGACAGGGATGGCTACACCTTC	TRBV10-2	NA	TRBD1	TRBJ1-2
CASSIREPIVSGANVLTF	TGTGCCAGTAGTATCCGGGAACCAATAGTCTCTGGGGCCAACGTCCTGACTTTC	TRBV19	NA	NA	TRBJ2-6
CAWRGGGEAFF	TGTGCCTGGAGGGGGGGAGGTGAAGCTTTCTTT	TRBV30	NA	NA	TRBJ1-1
CASRVDRGLSNYGYTF	TGCGCCAGCAGGGTAGACAGGGGGCTTTCTAACTATGGCTACACCTTC	TRBV5-1	NA	TRBD1	TRBJ1-2
CASSFEQGNTEAFF	TGCGCCAGCAGCTTCGAACAGGGGAACACTGAAGCTTTCTTT	TRBV5-1	NA	NA	TRBJ1-1
CASSWQTSEGEQYF	TGTGCCAGCAGCTGGCAAACTAGTGAGGGCGAGCAGTACTTC	TRBV5-6	NA	NA	TRBJ2-7
CASRYTSGRYNEQFF	TGTGCCAGCAGATATACTAGCGGGCGTTACAATGAGCAGTTCTTC	TRBV28	NA	TRBD2	TRBJ2-1
CASSIIQGFATNEKLFF	TGTGCCAGTAGTATAATACAGGGGTTTGCAACTAATGAAAAACTGTTTTTT	TRBV19	NA	TRBD1	TRBJ1-4
CASSPPRGEYTEAFF	TGTGCCAGCAGCCCACCCAGGGGGGAATACACTGAAGCTTTCTTT	TRBV14	NA	TRBD1	TRBJ1-1
CASSEAGSTYEQYF	TGCGCCAGCAGTGAGGCGGGGAGCACCTACGAGCAGTACTTC	TRBV10-1	NA	NA	TRBJ2-7
CASSPRTPPGGIQYF	TGTGCCAGCAGTCCTCGGACACCCCCTGGGGGCATTCAGTACTTC	TRBV6-5	few	NA	TRBJ2-4
CASSSPYRASEAFF	TGTGCCAGCAGTTCACCCTACAGGGCCTCTGAAGCTTTCTTT	TRBV6-6	NA	NA	TRBJ1-1
CASSLGDRDSEAFF	TGCGCCAGCAGCTTGGGAGACAGGGATTCTGAAGCTTTCTTT	TRBV5-1	NA	TRBD1	TRBJ1-1
CASSARVAGQPQHF	TGTGCCAGCAGCGCCCGGGTCGCCGGGCAGCCCCAGCATTTT	TRBV6-5	NA	NA	TRBJ1-5
CASSQTGPDPNEQFF	TGTGCCAGCAGTCAGACAGGGCCCGATCCCAATGAGCAGTTCTTC	TRBV28	NA	TRBD1	TRBJ2-1
CSVEGGGSNGYTF	TGCAGCGTTGAAGGCGGGGGCAGTAATGGCTACACCTTC	TRBV29-1	medium-sized	NA	TRBJ1-2
CASSPRRRGNQPQHF	TGTGCCAGTAGTCCCCGGCGGAGGGGCAATCAGCCCCAGCATTTT	TRBV19	NA	NA	TRBJ1-5
CASSEQVQDYGYTF	TGTGCCAGCAGTGAACAGGTACAGGACTATGGCTACACCTTC	TRBV6-1	NA	NA	TRBJ1-2
CASSISQNTEAFF	TGTGCCAGTAGTATAAGCCAGAACACTGAAGCTTTCTTT	TRBV19	few	NA	TRBJ1-1
CASSNGGGGNQPQHF	TGTGCCAGCAGCAACGGGGGAGGGGGGAATCAGCCCCAGCATTTT	TRBV5-4	NA	NA	TRBJ1-5
CASSQIPPGAGGPPYF	TGTGCCAGCAGCCAGATTCCGCCGGGGGCGGGAGGGCCCCCGTACTTC	TRBV14	once	TRBD2	TRBJ2-7
CASSRSGLENYEQYF	TGTGCCAGCAGCCGAAGCGGGTTGGAGAACTACGAGCAGTACTTC	TRBV28	few	NA	TRBJ2-7
CASSLGSIGPGGAYEQYF	TGCGCCAGCAGCTTGGGATCCATCGGGCCCGGAGGGGCCTACGAGCAGTACTTC	TRBV5-1	NA	NA	TRBJ2-7